These T cell receptor beta chains were read from a single sample in a study of cytomegalovirus exposure and HLA in healthy donors. Clones were read by immunoSEQ multiplex PCR, and TCRdb kept only the in-frame ones, dropping some. The table lists roughly 120,000 clones, roughly 94% of them singletons. The specimen sequenced was PBMCs. The receptor source for this set is a woman aged 18-29 years in good health and CMV-seronegative. Each CDR3 is given with its conserved first and last residue. Fields, in order: D gene, J gene, clone size, V gene, CDR3 protein, CDR3 DNA. The D gene is left open where the match is weak. Clone size is shown for a subset of rows, as once, few, many or a class of expanded clone.

. | TRBJ1-2 | . | TRBV5-1 | CASSLGQPNYGYTF | TGCGCCAGCAGCTTGGGACAGCCTAACTATGGCTACACCTTC
TRBD1 | TRBJ1-5 | . | TRBV19 | CASSLETGGGQPQHF | TGTGCCAGTAGTCTCGAAACAGGGGGCGGTCAGCCCCAGCATTTT
TRBD2 | TRBJ2-3 | . | TRBV5-4 | CASSREASGVTDTQYF | TGTGCCAGCAGTAGGGAGGCTAGCGGGGTGACAGATACGCAGTATTTT
TRBD2 | TRBJ2-5 | . | TRBV2 | CASSLGAGGWETQYF | TGTGCCAGCAGTCTTGGAGCGGGAGGTTGGGAGACCCAGTACTTC
TRBD2 | TRBJ2-5 | . | TRBV4-1 | CASSQGIGLAGVILGETQYF | TGCGCCAGCAGCCAAGGGATTGGGCTAGCGGGGGTGATTTTAGGAGAGACCCAGTACTTC
TRBD1 | TRBJ1-2 | . | TRBV28 | CASSLARGSAYGYTF | TGTGCCAGCAGTTTAGCCAGGGGGTCAGCCTATGGCTACACCTTC
. | TRBJ1-2 | . | TRBV7-9 | CASRGGPDYGYTF | TGTGCCAGCAGGGGGGGGCCAGACTATGGCTACACCTTC
TRBD2 | TRBJ2-1 | . | TRBV9 | CASSVVDSGGGNEQFF | TGTGCCAGCAGCGTAGTTGATAGCGGGGGAGGGAATGAGCAGTTCTTC
TRBD1 | TRBJ1-6 | . | TRBV2 | CASSGGHTGTGVNSPLHF | TGTGCCAGCAGTGGAGGCCACACTGGGACAGGGGTAAATTCACCCCTCCACTTT
TRBD2 | TRBJ2-3 | once | TRBV11-3 | CASSLGTSGRKEATDTQYF | TGTGCCAGCAGCTTAGGAACTAGCGGGCGAAAGGAGGCCACAGATACGCAGTATTTT
. | TRBJ1-2 | . | TRBV25-1 | CASSEQNYGYTF | TGTGCCAGCAGTGAACAGAACTATGGCTACACCTTC
. | TRBJ1-4 | . | TRBV25-1 | CASSASLYNEKLFF | TGTGCCAGCAGTGCCTCACTTTATAATGAAAAACTGTTTTTT
. | TRBJ1-5 | once | TRBV5-1 | CASSPSQGPNQPQHF | TGCGCCAGCAGCCCCTCCCAGGGCCCCAATCAGCCCCAGCATTTT
. | TRBJ1-4 | . | TRBV28 | CASRDSNEKLFF | TGTGCCAGCAGGGACTCTAATGAAAAACTGTTTTTT
. | TRBJ2-1 | . | TRBV5-4 | CASSLGRPGYNEQFF | TGTGCCAGCAGCTTAGGCAGGCCGGGATACAATGAGCAGTTCTTC
. | TRBJ2-7 | . | TRBV7-9 | CASSSPGAPTYEQYF | TGTGCCAGCAGCTCTCCAGGGGCACCCACCTACGAGCAGTACTTC
. | TRBJ1-5 | . | TRBV4-1 | CASSQAQASNQPQHF | TGCGCCAGCAGCCAAGCTCAGGCCTCCAATCAGCCCCAGCATTTT
. | TRBJ1-1 | . | TRBV30 | CAWSVLVNTEAFF | TGTGCCTGGAGTGTACTGGTGAACACTGAAGCTTTCTTT
. | TRBJ2-1 | . | TRBV18 | CASSPPGTTHGDEQFF | TGTGCCAGCTCACCGCCCGGGACAACTCACGGGGATGAGCAGTTCTTC
TRBD2 | TRBJ2-3 | . | TRBV28 | CASSPQLAGVGDTQYF | TGTGCCAGCAGTCCTCAGCTAGCGGGAGTTGGAGATACGCAGTATTTT
TRBD2 | TRBJ2-3 | . | TRBV10-2 | CATLSGRSTDTQYF | TGCGCCACCCTTAGCGGGAGGAGCACAGATACGCAGTATTTT
TRBD2 | TRBJ2-5 | . | TRBV6-1 | CASSLLAGGGTQYF | TGTGCCAGCAGTTTACTAGCGGGAGGGGGGACCCAGTACTTC
. | TRBJ1-4 | . | TRBV28 | CASSTGRFPRNEKLFF | TGTGCCAGCAGTACCGGCCGTTTCCCGCGGAATGAAAAACTGTTTTTT
TRBD2 | TRBJ2-1 | . | TRBV6-5 | CASSFISGGMYEQFF | TGTGCCAGCAGTTTCATTAGCGGGGGGATGTATGAGCAGTTCTTC
TRBD1 | TRBJ1-1 | . | TRBV19 | CASSRGATEAFF | TGTGCCAGTAGCAGGGGGGCCACTGAAGCTTTCTTT
. | TRBJ2-1 | . | TRBV27 | CASSMTVNNEQFF | TGTGCCAGCAGCATGACAGTTAACAATGAGCAGTTCTTC
. | TRBJ2-2 | once | TRBV13 | CASSFPQGIGELFF | TGTGCCAGCAGCTTTCCGCAGGGGATCGGGGAGCTGTTTTTT
. | TRBJ1-4 | . | TRBV6-1 | CATRQDFNEKLFF | TGTGCCACAAGACAGGACTTTAATGAAAAACTGTTTTTT
. | TRBJ1-3 | . | TRBV5-1 | CASSLGGSSGNTIYF | TGCGCCAGCAGCTTGGGCGGCAGCTCTGGAAACACCATATATTTT
. | TRBJ2-5 | . | TRBV29-1 | CSVGAGSYQETQYF | TGCAGCGTTGGAGCGGGCTCATACCAAGAGACCCAGTACTTC
TRBD1 | TRBJ2-5 | . | TRBV5-1 | CASSWGQNHQETQYF | TGCGCCAGCAGCTGGGGACAGAACCACCAAGAGACCCAGTACTTC
. | TRBJ1-1 | once | TRBV27 | CASSRAGTEAFF | TGTGCCAGCAGTAGAGCGGGCACTGAAGCTTTCTTT
. | TRBJ1-5 | . | TRBV5-6 | CASSFGVGNQPQHF | TGTGCCAGCAGCTTCGGGGTAGGAAATCAGCCCCAGCATTTT
. | TRBJ1-1 | . | TRBV5-1 | CASSLVGSGSTEAFF | TGCGCCAGCAGCTTGGTTGGTTCCGGGAGCACTGAAGCTTTCTTT
TRBD1 | TRBJ1-1 | once | TRBV2 | CASSGTGRSNTEAFF | TGTGCCAGCAGTGGGACAGGGAGGTCGAACACTGAAGCTTTCTTT
. | TRBJ1-5 | . | TRBV23-1 | CASSQLSRSDNQPQHF | TGCGCCAGCAGTCAATTGAGTAGATCCGACAATCAGCCCCAGCATTTT
TRBD2 | TRBJ2-3 | . | TRBV7-2 | CARTSGGQSTDTQYF | TGTGCCCGGACTAGCGGGGGCCAAAGCACAGATACGCAGTATTTT
TRBD1 | TRBJ2-5 | . | TRBV4-2 | CASSGTGAFQETQYF | TGTGCCAGCAGCGGAACAGGGGCCTTCCAAGAGACCCAGTACTTC